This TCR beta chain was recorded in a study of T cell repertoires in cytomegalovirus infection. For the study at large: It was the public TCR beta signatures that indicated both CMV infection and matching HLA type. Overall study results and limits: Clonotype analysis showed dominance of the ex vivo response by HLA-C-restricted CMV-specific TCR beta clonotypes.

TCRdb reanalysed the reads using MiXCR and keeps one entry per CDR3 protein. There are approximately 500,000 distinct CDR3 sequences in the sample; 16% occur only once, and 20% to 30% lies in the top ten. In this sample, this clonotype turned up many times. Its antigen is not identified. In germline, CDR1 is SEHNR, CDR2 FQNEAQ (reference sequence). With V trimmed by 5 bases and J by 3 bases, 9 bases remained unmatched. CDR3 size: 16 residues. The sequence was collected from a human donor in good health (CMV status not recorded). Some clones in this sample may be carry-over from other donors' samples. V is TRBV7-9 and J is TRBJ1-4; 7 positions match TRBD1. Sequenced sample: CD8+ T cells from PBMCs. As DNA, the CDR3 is TGTGCCAGCAGCCCGGCAGGGGGGCCGCCTAATGAAAAACTGTTTTTT. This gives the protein CASSPAGGPPNEKLFF.